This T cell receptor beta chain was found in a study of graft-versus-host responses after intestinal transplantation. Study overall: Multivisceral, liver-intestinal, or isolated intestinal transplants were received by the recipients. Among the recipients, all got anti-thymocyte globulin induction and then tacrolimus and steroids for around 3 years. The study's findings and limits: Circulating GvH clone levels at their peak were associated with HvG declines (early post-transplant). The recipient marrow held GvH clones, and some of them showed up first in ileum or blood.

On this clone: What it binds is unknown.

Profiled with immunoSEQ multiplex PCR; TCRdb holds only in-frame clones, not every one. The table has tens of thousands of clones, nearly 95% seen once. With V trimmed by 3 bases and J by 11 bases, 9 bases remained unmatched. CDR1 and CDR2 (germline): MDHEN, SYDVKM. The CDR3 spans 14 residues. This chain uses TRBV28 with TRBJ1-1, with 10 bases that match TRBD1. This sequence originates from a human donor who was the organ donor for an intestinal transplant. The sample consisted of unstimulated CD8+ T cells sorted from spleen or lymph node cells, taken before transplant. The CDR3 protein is CASSLALGQGEAFF. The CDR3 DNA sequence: TGTGCCAGCAGTTTGGCCCTAGGACAGGGGGAGGCTTTCTTT.